This TCR beta chain originates from a study of graft-versus-host responses after intestinal transplantation. Across the study: Anti-thymocyte globulin induction, then tacrolimus and steroids for around 3 years, went to all recipients.

Trimming took off 10 bases at V and 7 bases at J, with 11 bases between the two ends. This CDR3 has 11 residues. The germline CDR1 and CDR2 sequences are SGHTA and FQGNSA. As concerns this clone: Its matching antigen is unknown.

Study findings and constraints: Graft-donor T cell macrochimerism coincided with high graft-versus-host to host-versus-graft clonal ratios in allografts. Recipient marrow contained GvH clones, some of which appeared first in ileum or blood. Early HvG declines after transplant were associated with peak circulating GvH clone levels.

Only in-frame clones appear in the TCRdb table, and some are missing; sequencing was by immunoSEQ multiplex PCR. The sample lists about 130,000 clones; approximately 91% were seen once. This specimen consisted of unstimulated CD4+ T cells sorted from spleen or lymph node cells, obtained before intestinal transplant. The chain combines TRBV7-2 with TRBJ2-1, with D unresolved. This sequence was found in a human donor who received an intestinal transplant. DNA of the CDR3: TGTGCCACTACGCGCTGGAATGAGCAGTTCTTC. Its protein product is CATTRWNEQFF.